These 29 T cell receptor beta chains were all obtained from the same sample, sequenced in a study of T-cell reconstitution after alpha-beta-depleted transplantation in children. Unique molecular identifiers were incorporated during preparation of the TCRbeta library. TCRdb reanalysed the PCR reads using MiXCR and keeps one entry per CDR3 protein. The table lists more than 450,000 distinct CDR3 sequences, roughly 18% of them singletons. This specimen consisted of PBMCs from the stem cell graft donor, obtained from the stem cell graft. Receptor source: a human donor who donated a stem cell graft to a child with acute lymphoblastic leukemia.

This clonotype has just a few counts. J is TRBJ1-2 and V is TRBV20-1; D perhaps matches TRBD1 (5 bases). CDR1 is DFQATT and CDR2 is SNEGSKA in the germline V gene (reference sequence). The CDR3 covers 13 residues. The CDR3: CSAYLDKGYGYTF. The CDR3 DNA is TGCAGCGCCTATTTGGACAAGGGCTATGGCTACACCTTC.

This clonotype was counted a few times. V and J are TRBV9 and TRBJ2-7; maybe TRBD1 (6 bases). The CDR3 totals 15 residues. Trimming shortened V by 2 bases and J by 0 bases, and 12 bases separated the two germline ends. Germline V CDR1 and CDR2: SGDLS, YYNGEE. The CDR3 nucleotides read TGTGCCAGCAGCGTGGCGGACAGCTCCTCCTACGAGCAGTACTTC. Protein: CASSVADSSSYEQYF.

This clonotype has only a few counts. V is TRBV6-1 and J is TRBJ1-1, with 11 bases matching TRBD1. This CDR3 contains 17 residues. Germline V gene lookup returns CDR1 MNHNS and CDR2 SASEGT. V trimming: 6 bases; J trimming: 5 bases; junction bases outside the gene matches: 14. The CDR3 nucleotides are TGTGCCAGCAGCCTTATGCCGGGACAGGGGGTATGGACTGAAGCTTTCTTT. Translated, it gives CASSLMPGQGVWTEAFF.

Here the CDR3 reads CASSYPTSGEETQYF. CDR3 bases: TGTGCCAGCAGTTACCCGACTAGCGGAGAAGAGACCCAGTACTTC. The chain is built from TRBV6-5 and TRBJ2-5, with TRBD2 matching over 9 bases. Germline values: CDR1 MNHEY, CDR2 SVGAGI. With V trimmed by 2 bases and J by 3 bases, 4 bases remained unmatched. This CDR3 is 15 amino acids long.

The CDR3 DNA sequence: TGCGCCAGCAGCCAAGAAAAGGGCTGGGGGCAGGGAGAAGCTTTCTTT. Its protein is CASSQEKGWGQGEAFF. The rearrangement links TRBV4-1 to TRBJ1-1; tentatively, D is TRBD1 (6 bases). The germline gives CDR1 MGHRA, CDR2 YSYEKL. V was cut by 0 bases and J by 8 bases, with 19 bases left in between. This CDR3 comprises 16 residues.

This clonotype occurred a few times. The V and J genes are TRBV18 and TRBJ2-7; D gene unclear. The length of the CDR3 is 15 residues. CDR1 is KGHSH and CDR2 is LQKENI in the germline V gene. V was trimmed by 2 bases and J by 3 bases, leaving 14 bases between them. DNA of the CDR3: TGTGCCAGCTCACCAAGCGCATCGGGCCACTACGAGCAGTACTTC. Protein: CASSPSASGHYEQYF.

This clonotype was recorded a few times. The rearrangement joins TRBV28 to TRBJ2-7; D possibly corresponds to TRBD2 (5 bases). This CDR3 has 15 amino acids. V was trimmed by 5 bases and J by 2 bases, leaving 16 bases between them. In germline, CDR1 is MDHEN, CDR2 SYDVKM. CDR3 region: CASSPTRPTAYEQYF. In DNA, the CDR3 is TGTGCCAGCAGTCCTACTAGACCTACGGCCTACGAGCAGTACTTC.

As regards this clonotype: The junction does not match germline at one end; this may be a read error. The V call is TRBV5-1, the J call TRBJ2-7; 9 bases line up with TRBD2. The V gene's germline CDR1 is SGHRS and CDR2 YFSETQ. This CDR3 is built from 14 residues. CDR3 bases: TGCGCCAGCAGCAATGGCGGGAGGGCCTATGAGCAGTACTTC. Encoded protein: CASSNGGRAYEQYF. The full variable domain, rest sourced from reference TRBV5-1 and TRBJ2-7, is KAGVTQTPRYLIKTRGQQVTLSCSPISGHRSVSWYQQTPGQGLQFLFEYFSETQRNKGNFPGRFSGRQFSNSRSEMNVSTLELGDSALYLCASSNGGRAYEQYFGPGTRLTVT.

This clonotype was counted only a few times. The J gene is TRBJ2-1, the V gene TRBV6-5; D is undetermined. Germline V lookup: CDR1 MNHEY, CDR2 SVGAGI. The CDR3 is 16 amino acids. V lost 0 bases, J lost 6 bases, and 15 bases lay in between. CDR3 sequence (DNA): TGTGCCAGCAGTTACTCGAGTGGGCTAGTTTTCAATGAGCAGTTCTTC. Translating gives CASSYSSGLVFNEQFF.

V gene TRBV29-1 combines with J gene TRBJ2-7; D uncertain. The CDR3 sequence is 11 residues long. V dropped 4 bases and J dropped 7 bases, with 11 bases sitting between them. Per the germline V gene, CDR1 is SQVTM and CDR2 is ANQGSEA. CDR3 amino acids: CSVAGWGEQYF. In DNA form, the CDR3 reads TGCAGCGTTGCTGGATGGGGAGAGCAGTACTTC.

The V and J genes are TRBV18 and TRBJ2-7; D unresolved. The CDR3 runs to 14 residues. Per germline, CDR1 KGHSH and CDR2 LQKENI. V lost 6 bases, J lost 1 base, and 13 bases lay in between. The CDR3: CASSVGQASYEQYF. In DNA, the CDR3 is TGTGCCAGCTCCGTCGGGCAGGCTTCCTACGAGCAGTACTTC.

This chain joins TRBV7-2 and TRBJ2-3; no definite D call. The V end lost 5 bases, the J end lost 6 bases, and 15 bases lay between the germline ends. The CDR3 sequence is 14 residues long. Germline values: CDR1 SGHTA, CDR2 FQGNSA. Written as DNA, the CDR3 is TGTGCCAGCAGCCAAATGACCATCCGGGATACGCAGTATTTT. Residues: CASSQMTIRDTQYF.

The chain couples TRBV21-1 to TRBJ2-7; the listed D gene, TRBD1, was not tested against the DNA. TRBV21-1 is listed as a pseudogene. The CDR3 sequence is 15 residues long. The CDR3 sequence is CASSYTGGEDYEQYF. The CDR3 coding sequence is TGTGCCAGCAGCTATACTGGGGGAGAAGACTACGAGCAGTACTTC.

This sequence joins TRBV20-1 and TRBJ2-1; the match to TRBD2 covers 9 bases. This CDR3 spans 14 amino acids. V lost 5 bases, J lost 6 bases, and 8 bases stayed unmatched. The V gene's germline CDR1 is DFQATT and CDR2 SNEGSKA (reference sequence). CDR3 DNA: TGCAGTGCTGAGGGTCTAGCGGGGCCCAATGAGCAGTTCTTC. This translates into CSAEGLAGPNEQFF.

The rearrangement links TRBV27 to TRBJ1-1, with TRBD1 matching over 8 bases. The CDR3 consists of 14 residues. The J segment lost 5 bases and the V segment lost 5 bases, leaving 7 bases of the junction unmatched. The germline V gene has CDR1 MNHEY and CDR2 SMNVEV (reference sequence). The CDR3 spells CASSLRGQVTEAFF. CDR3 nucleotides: TGTGCCAGCAGTCTCAGGGGGCAAGTGACTGAAGCTTTCTTT.

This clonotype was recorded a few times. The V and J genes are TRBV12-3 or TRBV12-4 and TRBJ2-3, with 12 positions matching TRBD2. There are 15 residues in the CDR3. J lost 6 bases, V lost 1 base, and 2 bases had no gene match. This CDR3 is CASSLEGTSGDTQYF. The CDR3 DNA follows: TGTGCCAGCAGTTTAGAGGGGACTAGCGGGGATACGCAGTATTTT.

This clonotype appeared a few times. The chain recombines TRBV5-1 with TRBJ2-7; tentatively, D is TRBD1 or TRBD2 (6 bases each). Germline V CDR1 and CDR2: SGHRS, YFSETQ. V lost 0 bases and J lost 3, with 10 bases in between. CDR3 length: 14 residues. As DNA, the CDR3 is TGCGCCAGCAGCTTGGATAGGGGGGTCTACGAGCAGTACTTC. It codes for CASSLDRGVYEQYF.

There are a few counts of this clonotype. The CDR3 region is CASSQDRAGTEAFF. As DNA, the CDR3 is TGTGCCAGCAGCCAGGACAGGGCTGGCACTGAAGCTTTCTTT. V gene TRBV12-3 or TRBV12-4 combines with J gene TRBJ1-1, with 8 bases matching TRBD1. V gave up 6 bases and J gave up 4 bases; unmatched junction bases: 7. CDR3 length: 14 residues.

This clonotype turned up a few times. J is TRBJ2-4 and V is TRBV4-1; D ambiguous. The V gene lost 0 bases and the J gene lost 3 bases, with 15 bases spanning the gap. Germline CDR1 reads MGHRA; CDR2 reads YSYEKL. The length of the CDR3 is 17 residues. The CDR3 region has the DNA TGCGCCAGCAGCCAAGATTCAAATCCCTTAAGCAAAAACATTCAGTACTTC. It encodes CASSQDSNPLSKNIQYF.

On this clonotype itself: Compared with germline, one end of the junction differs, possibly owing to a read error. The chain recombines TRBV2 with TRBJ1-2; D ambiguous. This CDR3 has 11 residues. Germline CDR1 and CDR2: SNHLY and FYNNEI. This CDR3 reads CARSVWDGYTF. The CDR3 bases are TGTGCCCGCAGTGTGTGGGATGGCTACACCTTC.

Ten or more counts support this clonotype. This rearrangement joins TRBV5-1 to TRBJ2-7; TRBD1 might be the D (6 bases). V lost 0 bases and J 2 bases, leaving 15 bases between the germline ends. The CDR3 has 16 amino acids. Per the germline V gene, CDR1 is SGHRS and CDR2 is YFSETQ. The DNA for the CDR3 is TGCGCCAGCAGCTTGGATGGGGGCCGCCCGACCTACGAGCAGTACTTC. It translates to CASSLDGGRPTYEQYF.

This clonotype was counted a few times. CDR3 DNA sequence: TGTGCCAGCAGTTTCGGGACAGGGTCTGGGCAGTACTTC. It specifies CASSFGTGSGQYF. J is TRBJ2-7 and V is TRBV12-3 or TRBV12-4; TRBD1 matches 9 bases. With V trimmed by 3 bases and J by 9 bases, 6 bases remained unmatched. The CDR3 has 13 amino acids.

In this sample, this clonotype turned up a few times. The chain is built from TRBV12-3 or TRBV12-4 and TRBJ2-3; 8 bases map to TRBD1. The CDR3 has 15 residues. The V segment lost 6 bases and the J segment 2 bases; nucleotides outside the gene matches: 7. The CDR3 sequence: CASSEDRVNTDTQYF. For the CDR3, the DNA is TGTGCCAGCAGCGAGGACAGGGTCAACACAGATACGCAGTATTTT.

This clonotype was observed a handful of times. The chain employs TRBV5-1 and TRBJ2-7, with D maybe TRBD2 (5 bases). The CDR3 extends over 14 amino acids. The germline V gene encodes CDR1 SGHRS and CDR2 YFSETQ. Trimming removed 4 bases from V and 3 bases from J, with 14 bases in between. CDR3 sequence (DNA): TGCGCCAGCAGCCCCTCTTCCGGAGGCTACGAGCAGTACTTC. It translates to CASSPSSGGYEQYF.

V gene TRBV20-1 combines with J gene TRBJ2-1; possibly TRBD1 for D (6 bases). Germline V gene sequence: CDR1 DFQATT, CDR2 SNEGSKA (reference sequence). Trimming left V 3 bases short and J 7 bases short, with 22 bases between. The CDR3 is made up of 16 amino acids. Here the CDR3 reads CSASFRGRYTGNEQFF. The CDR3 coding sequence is TGCAGTGCTAGTTTCAGGGGAAGGTATACTGGGAATGAGCAGTTCTTC.

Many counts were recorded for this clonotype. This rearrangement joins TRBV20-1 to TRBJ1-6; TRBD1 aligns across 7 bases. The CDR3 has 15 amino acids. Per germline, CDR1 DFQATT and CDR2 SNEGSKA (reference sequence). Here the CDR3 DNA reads TGCAGCCTCAGACTACGGGACAGCGATAATTCACCCCTCCACTTT. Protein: CSLRLRDSDNSPLHF.

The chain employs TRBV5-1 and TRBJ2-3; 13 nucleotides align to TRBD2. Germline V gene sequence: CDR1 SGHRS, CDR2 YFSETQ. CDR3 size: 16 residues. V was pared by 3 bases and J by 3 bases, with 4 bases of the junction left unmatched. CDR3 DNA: TGCGCCAGCAGCTGGACTAGCGGGAGTGTGACAGATACGCAGTATTTT. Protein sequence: CASSWTSGSVTDTQYF. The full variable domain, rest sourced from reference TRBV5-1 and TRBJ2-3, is KAGVTQTPRYLIKTRGQQVTLSCSPISGHRSVSWYQQTPGQGLQFLFEYFSETQRNKGNFPGRFSGRQFSNSRSEMNVSTLELGDSALYLCASSWTSGSVTDTQYFGPGTRLTVL.

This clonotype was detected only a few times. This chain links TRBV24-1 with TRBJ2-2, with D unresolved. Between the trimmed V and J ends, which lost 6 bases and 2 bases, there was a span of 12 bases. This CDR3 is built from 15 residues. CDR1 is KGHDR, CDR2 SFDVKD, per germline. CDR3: CATSSAVRNTGELFF. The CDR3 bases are TGTGCCACCAGTTCCGCAGTTCGAAACACCGGGGAGCTGTTTTTT.

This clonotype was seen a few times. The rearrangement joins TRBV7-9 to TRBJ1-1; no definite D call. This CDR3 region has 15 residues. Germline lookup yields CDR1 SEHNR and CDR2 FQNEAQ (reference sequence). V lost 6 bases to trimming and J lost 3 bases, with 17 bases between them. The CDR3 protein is CASSRGLRDDTEAFF. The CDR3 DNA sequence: TGTGCCAGCAGTCGTGGACTTCGTGACGACACTGAAGCTTTCTTT. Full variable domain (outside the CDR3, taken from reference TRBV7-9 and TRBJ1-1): DTGVSQNPRHKITKRGQNVTFRCDPISEHNRLYWYRQTLGQGPEFLTYFQNEAQLEKSRLLSDRFSAERPKGSFSTLEIQRTEQGDSAMYLCASSRGLRDDTEAFFGQGTRLTVV.